This TCR beta chain was sequenced in a study of long-term antiretroviral therapy in people with HIV. Points from the study as a whole: Comparison with controls showed narrower CDR3 length ranges in HIV repertoires. Clones that had undergone expansion before ART prevailed in the repertoire throughout all time points.

The CDR3 is made up of 17 amino acids. In germline, CDR1 is SNHLY, CDR2 FYNNEI. The ends lost 4 bases at V and 1 base at J; junction bases unmatched: 9. A v3.0 immunoSEQ assay was performed at survey level. Per sample, sequencing targeted roughly 40,000-55,000 T-cell genomes. Method: immunoSEQ multiplex PCR; TCRdb's copy keeps in-frame clones and lacks some. Found here are 17,000 or so clones, approximately 92% of them singletons; the top ten hold around 8.5%. Remarks on this clone: Its antigen is unknown.

The rearrangement links TRBV2 to TRBJ1-5; 8 bases agree with TRBD1. Specimen: unsorted PBMCs, collected 4.2 years after starting antiretroviral therapy. This clonotype originated in a man aged 45-65 years with HIV. CDR3 sequence (DNA): TGTGCCAGCAGTGCCGGGACAGGTGATCGAAGCAATCAGCCCCAGCATTTT. Its protein product is CASSAGTGDRSNQPQHF. The whole variable domain, filled in from reference TRBV2 and TRBJ1-5, reads EPEVTQTPSHQVTQMGQEVILRCVPISNHLYFYWYRQILGQKVEFLVSFYNNEISEKSEIFDDQFSVERPDGSNFTLKIRSTKLEDSAMYFCASSAGTGDRSNQPQHFGDGTRLSIL.